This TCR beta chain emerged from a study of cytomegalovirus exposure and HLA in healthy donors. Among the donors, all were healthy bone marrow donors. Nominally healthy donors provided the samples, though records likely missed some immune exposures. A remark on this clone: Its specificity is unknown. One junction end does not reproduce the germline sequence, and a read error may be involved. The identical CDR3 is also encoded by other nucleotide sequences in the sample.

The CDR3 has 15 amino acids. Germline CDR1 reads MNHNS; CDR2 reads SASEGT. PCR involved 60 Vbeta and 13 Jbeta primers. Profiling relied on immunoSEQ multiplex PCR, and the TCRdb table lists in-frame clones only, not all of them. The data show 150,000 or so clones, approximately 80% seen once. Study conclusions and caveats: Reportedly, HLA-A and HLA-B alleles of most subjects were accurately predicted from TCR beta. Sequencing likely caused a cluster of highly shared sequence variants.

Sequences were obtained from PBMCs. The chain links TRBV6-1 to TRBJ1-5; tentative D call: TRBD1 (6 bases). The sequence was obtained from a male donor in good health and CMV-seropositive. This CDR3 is CASSGETGPNQPQHF. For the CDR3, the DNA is TGCGCCAGCAGTGGAGAAACAGGGCCGAATCAGCCCCAGCATTTT.